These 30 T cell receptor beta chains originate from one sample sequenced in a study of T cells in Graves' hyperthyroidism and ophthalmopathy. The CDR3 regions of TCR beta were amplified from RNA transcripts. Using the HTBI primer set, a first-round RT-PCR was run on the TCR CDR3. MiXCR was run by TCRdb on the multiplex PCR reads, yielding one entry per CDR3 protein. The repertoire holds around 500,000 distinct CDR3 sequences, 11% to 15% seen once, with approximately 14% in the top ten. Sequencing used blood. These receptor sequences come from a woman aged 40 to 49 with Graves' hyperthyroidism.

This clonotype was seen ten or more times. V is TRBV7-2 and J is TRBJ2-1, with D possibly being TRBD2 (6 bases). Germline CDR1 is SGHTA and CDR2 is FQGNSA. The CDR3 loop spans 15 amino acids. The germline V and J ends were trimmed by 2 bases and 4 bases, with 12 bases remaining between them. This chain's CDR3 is CASSLMAGYYNEQFF. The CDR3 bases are TGTGCCAGCAGCTTAATGGCGGGGTATTACAATGAGCAGTTCTTC.

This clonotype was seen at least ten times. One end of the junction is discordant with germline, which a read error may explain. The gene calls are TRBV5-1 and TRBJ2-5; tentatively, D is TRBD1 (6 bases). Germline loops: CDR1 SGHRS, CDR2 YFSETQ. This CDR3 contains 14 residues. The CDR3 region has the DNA TGTGCCAGCAGTCTAGGGGGTTTCCAAGAGACCCAGTACTTC. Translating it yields CASSLGGFQETQYF. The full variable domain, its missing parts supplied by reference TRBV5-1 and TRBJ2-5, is KAGVTQTPRYLIKTRGQQVTLSCSPISGHRSVSWYQQTPGQGLQFLFEYFSETQRNKGNFPGRFSGRQFSNSRSEMNVSTLELGDSALYLCASSLGGFQETQYFGPGTRLLVL.

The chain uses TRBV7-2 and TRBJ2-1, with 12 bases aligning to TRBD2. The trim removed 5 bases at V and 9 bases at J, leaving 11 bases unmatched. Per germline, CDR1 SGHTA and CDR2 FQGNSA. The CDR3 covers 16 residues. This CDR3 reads CASSRFGLAGGPEQFF. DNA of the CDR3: TGTGCCAGCAGCCGTTTCGGGCTAGCGGGAGGGCCTGAGCAGTTCTTC.

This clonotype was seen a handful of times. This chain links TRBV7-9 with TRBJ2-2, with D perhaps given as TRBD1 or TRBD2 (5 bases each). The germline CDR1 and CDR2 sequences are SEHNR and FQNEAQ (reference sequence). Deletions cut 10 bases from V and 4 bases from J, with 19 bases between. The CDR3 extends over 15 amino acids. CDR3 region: CANSRDGKATGELFF. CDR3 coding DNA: TGTGCCAACTCCCGGGACGGGAAGGCCACCGGGGAGCTGTTTTTT.

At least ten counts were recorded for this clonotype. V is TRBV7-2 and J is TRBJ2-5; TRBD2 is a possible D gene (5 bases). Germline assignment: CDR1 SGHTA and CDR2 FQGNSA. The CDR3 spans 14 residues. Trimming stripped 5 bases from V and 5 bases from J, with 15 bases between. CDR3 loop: CASSLHPSQETQYF. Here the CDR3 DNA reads TGTGCCAGCAGCCTTCACCCTAGCCAGGAGACCCAGTACTTC.

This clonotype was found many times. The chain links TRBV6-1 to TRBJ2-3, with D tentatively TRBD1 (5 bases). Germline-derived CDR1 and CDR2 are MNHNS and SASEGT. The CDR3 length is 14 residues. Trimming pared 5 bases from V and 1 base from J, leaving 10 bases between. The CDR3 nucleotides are TGTGCCAGCAGTATCAGGGTAGGCACAGATACGCAGTATTTT. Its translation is CASSIRVGTDTQYF.

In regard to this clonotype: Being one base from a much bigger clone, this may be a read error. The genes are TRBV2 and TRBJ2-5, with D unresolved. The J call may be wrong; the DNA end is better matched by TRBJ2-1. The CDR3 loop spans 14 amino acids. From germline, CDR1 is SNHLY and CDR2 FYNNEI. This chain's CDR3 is CASSQQSLQETQFF. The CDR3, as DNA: TGTGCCAGCAGTCAACAGAGCCTGCAAGAGACCCAGTTCTTC.

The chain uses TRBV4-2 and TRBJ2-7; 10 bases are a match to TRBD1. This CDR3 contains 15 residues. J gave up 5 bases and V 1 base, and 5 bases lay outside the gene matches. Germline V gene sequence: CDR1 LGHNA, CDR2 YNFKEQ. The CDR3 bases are TGTGCCAGCAGCCAAGCGGGACAGGGGAGCCACGAGCAGTACTTC. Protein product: CASSQAGQGSHEQYF.

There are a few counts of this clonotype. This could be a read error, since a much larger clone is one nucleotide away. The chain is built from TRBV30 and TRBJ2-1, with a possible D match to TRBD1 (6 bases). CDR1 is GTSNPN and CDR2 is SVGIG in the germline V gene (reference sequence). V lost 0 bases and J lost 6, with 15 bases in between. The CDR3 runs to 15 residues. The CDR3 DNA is TGTGCCTGGAGTGTCGCCGGGGCCAGGGGCAATGAGCAGTTCTTC. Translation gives CAWSVAGARGNEQFF.

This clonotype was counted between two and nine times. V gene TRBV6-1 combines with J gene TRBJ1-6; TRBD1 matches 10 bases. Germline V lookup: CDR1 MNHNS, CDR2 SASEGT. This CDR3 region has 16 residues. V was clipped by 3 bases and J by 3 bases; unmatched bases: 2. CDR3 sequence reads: CASSDGTGVYNSPLHF. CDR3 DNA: TGTGCCAGCAGTGATGGGACAGGGGTCTATAATTCACCCCTCCACTTT.

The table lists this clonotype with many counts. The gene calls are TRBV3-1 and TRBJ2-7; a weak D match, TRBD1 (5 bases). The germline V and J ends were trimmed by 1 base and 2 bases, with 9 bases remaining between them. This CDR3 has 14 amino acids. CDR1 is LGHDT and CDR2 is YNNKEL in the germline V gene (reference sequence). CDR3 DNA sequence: TGTGCCAGCAGCCAAGGCAGGGTGGCCTACGAGCAGTACTTC. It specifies CASSQGRVAYEQYF.

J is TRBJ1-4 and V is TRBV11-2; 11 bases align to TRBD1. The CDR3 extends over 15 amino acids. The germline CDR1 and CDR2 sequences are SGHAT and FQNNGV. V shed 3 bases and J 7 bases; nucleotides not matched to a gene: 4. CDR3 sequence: CASSFGTGGSEKLFF. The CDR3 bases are TGTGCCAGCAGCTTTGGGACAGGGGGTTCTGAAAAACTGTTTTTT.

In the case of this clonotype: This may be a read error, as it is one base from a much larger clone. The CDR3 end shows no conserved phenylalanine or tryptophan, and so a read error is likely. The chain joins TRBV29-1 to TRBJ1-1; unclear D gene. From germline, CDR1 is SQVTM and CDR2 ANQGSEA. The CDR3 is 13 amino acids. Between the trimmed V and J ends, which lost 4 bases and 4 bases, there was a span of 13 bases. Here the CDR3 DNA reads TGCAGCGTTGTAGTGGCGCCGGTCACTGAAGCTTTCCTT. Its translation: CSVVVAPVTEAFL.

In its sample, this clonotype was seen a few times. CDR3: CASGPRENTEAFF. The CDR3 DNA follows: TGTGCTAGTGGCCCCCGGGAGAACACTGAAGCTTTCTTT. V usage is TRBV12-5 and J usage is TRBJ1-1; D unclear. This CDR3 comprises 13 residues. Germline loops: CDR1 LGHNT, CDR2 FRNRAP. Trimming took 6 bases from V and 1 from J, leaving 9 bases between them.

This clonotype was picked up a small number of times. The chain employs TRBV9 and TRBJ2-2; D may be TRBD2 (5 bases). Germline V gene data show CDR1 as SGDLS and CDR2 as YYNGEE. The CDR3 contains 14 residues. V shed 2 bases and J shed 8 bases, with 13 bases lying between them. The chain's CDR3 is CASSVFELGGELFF. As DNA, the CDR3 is TGTGCCAGCAGCGTCTTTGAACTAGGGGGGGAGCTGTTTTTT.

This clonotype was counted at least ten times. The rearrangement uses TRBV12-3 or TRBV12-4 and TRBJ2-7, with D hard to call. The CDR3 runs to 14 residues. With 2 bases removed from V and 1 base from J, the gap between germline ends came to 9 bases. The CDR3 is CASSLSQASYEQYF. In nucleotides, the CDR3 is TGTGCCAGCAGTTTATCACAAGCTTCCTACGAGCAGTACTTC.

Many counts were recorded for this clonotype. CDR3 region: CASSPLVRDYSYNEQFF. CDR3 DNA: TGCGCCAGCAGCCCCTTAGTGCGGGACTACTCCTACAATGAGCAGTTCTTC. This chain uses TRBV5-1 with TRBJ2-1; 7 nucleotides align to TRBD2. The CDR3 totals 17 residues. CDR1 and CDR2 (germline): SGHRS, YFSETQ. Unmatched junction bases numbered 10, after V lost 4 bases and J lost 0 bases.

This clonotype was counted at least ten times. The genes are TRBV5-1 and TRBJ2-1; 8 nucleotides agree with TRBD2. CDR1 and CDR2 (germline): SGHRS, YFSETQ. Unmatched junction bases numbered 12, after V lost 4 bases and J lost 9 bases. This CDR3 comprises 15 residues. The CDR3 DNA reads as TGCGCCAGCAGCCCCCGGGGACTAGAAAGGATTGAGCAGTTCTTC. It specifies CASSPRGLERIEQFF.

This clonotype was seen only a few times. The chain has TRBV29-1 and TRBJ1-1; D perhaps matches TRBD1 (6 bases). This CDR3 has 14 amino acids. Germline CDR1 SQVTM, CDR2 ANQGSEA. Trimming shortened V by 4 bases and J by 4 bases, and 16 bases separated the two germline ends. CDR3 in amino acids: CSVGSGAGVTEAFF. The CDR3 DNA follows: TGCAGCGTTGGGTCAGGGGCAGGGGTCACTGAAGCTTTCTTT.

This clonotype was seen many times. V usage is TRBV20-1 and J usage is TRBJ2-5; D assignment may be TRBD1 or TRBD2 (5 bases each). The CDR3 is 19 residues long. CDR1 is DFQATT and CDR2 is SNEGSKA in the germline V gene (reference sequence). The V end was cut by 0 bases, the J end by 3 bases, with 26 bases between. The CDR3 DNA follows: TGCAGTGCTAGAGATTGGGTTGGGACCCTAAAAACCTCGAAAGAGACCCAGTACTTC. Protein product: CSARDWVGTLKTSKETQYF.

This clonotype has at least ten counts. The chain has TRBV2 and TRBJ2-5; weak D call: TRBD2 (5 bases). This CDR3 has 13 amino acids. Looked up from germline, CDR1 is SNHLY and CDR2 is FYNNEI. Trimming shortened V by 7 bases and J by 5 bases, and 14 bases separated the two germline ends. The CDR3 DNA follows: TGTGCCAGCACCGCTGACCGAGGGGAGACCCAGTACTTC. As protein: CASTADRGETQYF.

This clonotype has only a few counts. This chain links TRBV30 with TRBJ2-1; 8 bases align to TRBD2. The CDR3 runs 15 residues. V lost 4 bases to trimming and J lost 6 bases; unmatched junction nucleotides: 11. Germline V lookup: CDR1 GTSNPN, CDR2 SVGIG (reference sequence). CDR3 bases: TGTGCCTGGACCCCAGGTGCGGGAGGTCGCAATGAGCAGTTCTTC. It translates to CAWTPGAGGRNEQFF.

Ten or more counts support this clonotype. The CDR3 region is CASSFQSGRGGETQYF. The CDR3 nucleotides read TGTGCCAGCAGCTTTCAAAGCGGGAGAGGGGGAGAGACCCAGTACTTC. The chain carries TRBV7-9 and TRBJ2-5, with 8 bases fitting TRBD2. The CDR3 totals 16 residues. J was trimmed by 4 bases and V by 3 bases; bases with no gene match: 10. The germline gives CDR1 SEHNR, CDR2 FQNEAQ (reference sequence).

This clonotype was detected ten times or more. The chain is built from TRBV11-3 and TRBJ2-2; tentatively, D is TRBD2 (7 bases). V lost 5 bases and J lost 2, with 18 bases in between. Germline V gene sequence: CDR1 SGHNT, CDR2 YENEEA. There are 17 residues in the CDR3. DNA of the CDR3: TGTGCCAGCAGCACCCCACGGGGAGGGGGAAACACCGGGGAGCTGTTTTTT. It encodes CASSTPRGGGNTGELFF. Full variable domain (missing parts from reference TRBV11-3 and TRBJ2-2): EAGVVQSPRYKIIEKKQPVAFWCNPISGHNTLYWYLQNLGQGPELLIRYENEEAVDDSQLPKDRFSAERLKGVDSTLKIQPAELGDSAVYLCASSTPRGGGNTGELFFGEGSRLTVL.

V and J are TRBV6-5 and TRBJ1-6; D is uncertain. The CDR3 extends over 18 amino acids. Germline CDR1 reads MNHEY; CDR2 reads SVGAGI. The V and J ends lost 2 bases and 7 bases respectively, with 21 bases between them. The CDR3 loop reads CASSYQIGRPHQNSPLHF. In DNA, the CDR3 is TGTGCCAGCAGTTACCAAATCGGCAGGCCCCACCAAAATTCACCCCTCCACTTT.

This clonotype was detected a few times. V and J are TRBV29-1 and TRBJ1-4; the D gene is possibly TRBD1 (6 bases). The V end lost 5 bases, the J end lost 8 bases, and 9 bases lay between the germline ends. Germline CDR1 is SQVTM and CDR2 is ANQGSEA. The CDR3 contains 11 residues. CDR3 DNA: TGCAGCGTTTCAGGGGCCGAAAAACTGTTTTTT. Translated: CSVSGAEKLFF.

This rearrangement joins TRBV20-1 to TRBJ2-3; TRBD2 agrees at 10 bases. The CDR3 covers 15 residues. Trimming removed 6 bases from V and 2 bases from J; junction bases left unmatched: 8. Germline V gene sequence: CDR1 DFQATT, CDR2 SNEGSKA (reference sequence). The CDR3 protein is CSAGSGRAITDTQYF. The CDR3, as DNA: TGCAGTGCGGGAAGCGGGAGGGCAATCACAGATACGCAGTATTTT.

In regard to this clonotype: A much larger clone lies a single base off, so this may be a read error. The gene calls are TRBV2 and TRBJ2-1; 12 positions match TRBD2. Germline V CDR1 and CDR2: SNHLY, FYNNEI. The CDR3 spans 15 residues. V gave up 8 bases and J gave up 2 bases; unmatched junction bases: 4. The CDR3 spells CASVRLAGAYNEQFF. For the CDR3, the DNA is TGTGCCAGCGTCCGACTAGCGGGAGCCTACAATGAGCAGTTCTTC.

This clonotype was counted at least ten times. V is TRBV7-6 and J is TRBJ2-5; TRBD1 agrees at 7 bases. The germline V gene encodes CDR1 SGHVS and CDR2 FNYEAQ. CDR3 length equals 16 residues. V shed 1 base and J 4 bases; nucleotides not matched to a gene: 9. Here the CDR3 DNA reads TGTGCCAGCAGCTTAGAATCCCCTACAGGGGCAGAGACCCAGTACTTC. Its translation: CASSLESPTGAETQYF.

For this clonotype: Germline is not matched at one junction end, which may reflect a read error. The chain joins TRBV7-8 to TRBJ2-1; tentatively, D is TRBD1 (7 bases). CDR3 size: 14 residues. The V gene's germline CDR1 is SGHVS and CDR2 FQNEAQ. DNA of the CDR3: TGTGCCAGCAGCTTAGAGGCAGGGGGGAATGAGCAGCTCTTC. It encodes CASSLEAGGNEQLF. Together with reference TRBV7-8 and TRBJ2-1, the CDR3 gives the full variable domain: GAGVSQSPRYKVAKRGQDVALRCDPISGHVSLFWYQQALGQGPEFLTYFQNEAQLDKSGLPSDRFFAERPEGSVSTLKIQRTQQEDSAVYLCASSLEAGGNEQLFGPGTRLTVL.